What follows describes a single T cell receptor beta chain. Using immunoSEQ multiplex PCR, the repertoire was profiled, and TCRdb retains in-frame clones only, with some absent. The sample records some 87,000 clones, around 94% being singletons. This sample was taken from a study of T cell changes during pregnancy in multiple sclerosis. The CDR3 has 13 residues. Germline loops: CDR1 SGDLS, CDR2 YYNGEE. The ends were cut back, 0 bases at V and 5 bases at J, with 8 bases in the middle. This chain connects TRBV9 to TRBJ1-2; D gene uncertain. The sample in question was CD4+ T cells from peripheral blood mononuclear cells, obtained before pregnancy. This clonotype originated in a female donor with multiple sclerosis, enrolled in a pregnancy study. CDR3 region: CASSVDTQYGYTF. In nucleotides, the CDR3 is TGTGCCAGCAGCGTAGACACCCAGTATGGCTACACCTTC.